The next 10 T cell receptor beta chains were all read from a single sample in a study of T-cell memory formation after mild COVID-19. MiXCR, applied by TCRdb to the 5' RACE reads, yields one record per CDR3 protein. Of roughly 310,000 distinct CDR3 sequences listed, roughly 15% are singletons. The sample comprised PBMCs or a T cell subset sorted from them (not recorded which). Receptor source: a man in his late teens or twenties who had mild COVID-19 (a few samples of this study predate the infection). Cell type and time point are not known.

This clonotype was counted between two and nine times. This rearrangement joins TRBV20-1 to TRBJ2-7; D remains ambiguous. V dropped 5 bases and J dropped 5 bases, with 13 bases sitting between them. There are 12 residues in the CDR3. CDR1 DFQATT and CDR2 SNEGSKA come from the germline V gene (reference sequence). Here the CDR3 DNA reads TGCAGTGCTCACCGGCCGCCGGACGAGCAGTACTTC. This translates into CSAHRPPDEQYF.

The chain has TRBV2 and TRBJ1-3, with D maybe TRBD1 (6 bases). CDR3 size: 14 residues. Germline V gene data show CDR1 as SNHLY and CDR2 as FYNNEI. V lost 4 bases and J 2 bases, leaving 9 bases between the germline ends. CDR3 DNA: TGTGCCAGCAGTGTTGACAGGACTGGAAACACCATATATTTT. It translates to CASSVDRTGNTIYF.

This clonotype was seen only a few times. The rearrangement uses TRBV16 and TRBJ2-7; a weak D match, TRBD1 (7 bases). The CDR3 loop spans 15 amino acids. With 1 base removed from V and 2 bases from J, the gap between germline ends came to 12 bases. The germline CDR1 and CDR2 sequences are KGHSY and FQNENV. The CDR3, as DNA: TGTGCCAGCAGCCAATTCAGGGGGGTGGCCTACGAGCAGTACGTC. It translates to CASSQFRGVAYEQYV.

The V gene is TRBV12-5, the J gene TRBJ2-4; 10 bases fit TRBD1. Germline-derived CDR1 and CDR2 are LGHNT and FRNRAP. The CDR3 covers 17 residues. V lost 6 bases to trimming and J lost 0 bases; unmatched junction nucleotides: 8. The CDR3 DNA reads TGTGCTAGTGGCTCTCCGGGACAGGGGATAGCCAAAAACATTCAGTACTTC. Translating gives CASGSPGQGIAKNIQYF.

J is TRBJ1-2 and V is TRBV6-5, with D possibly being TRBD1 (6 bases). The CDR3 runs 13 residues. Trimming took 8 bases from V and 4 from J, leaving 14 bases between them. The germline gives CDR1 MNHEY, CDR2 SVGAGI. In nucleotides, the CDR3 is TGTGCCAGCCATACCGGGGGCCCCTATGGCTACACCTTC. Amino acids: CASHTGGPYGYTF.

This chain links TRBV5-1 with TRBJ1-2; maybe TRBD1 (6 bases). V was clipped by 3 bases and J by 3 bases, with 12 bases between them. CDR1 and CDR2 from the germline V gene are SGHRS and YFSETQ. This CDR3 has 14 amino acids. The CDR3 reads CASSSQGQDYGYTF. CDR3 coding DNA: TGCGCCAGCAGCTCGCAGGGACAAGACTATGGCTACACCTTC.

In its sample, this clonotype was seen a few times. The chain joins TRBV4-1 to TRBJ1-3, with unresolved D. The CDR3 sequence is 15 residues long. From germline, CDR1 is MGHRA and CDR2 YSYEKL. Trimming left V 6 bases short and J 6 bases short, with 18 bases between. The CDR3 DNA is TGCGCCAGCAGTACCGCGTGGTCTCGCGAAAACACCATATATTTT. This gives the protein CASSTAWSRENTIYF.

This chain uses TRBV12-3 or TRBV12-4 with TRBJ1-2; TRBD1 matches 8 bases. The CDR3 runs to 13 residues. The junction had 5 bases not matched to a gene; V was cut back by 5 bases and J by 6 bases. CDR3: CASSMDRAHGYTF. DNA of the CDR3: TGTGCCAGCAGTATGGACAGGGCACATGGCTACACCTTC.

The V and J genes are TRBV6-2 or TRBV6-3 and TRBJ2-7; the D is unclear. Trimming left V 6 bases short and J 2 bases short, with 8 bases between. CDR1 and CDR2 (germline): MNHEY, SVGEGT. CDR3 length: 12 amino acids. The CDR3 is CASSPQPYEQYF. In DNA, the CDR3 is TGTGCCAGCAGCCCCCAGCCCTACGAGCAGTACTTC.

This clonotype was counted only a few times. The rearrangement uses TRBV7-9 and TRBJ1-1; no clear D gene. Germline V gene sequence: CDR1 SEHNR, CDR2 FQNEAQ (reference sequence). The V and J ends lost 0 bases and 10 bases respectively, with 18 bases between them. CDR3 size: 15 residues. CDR3 sequence (DNA): TGTGCCAGCAGCTTAGCGCCGGAGACTCCGAACGGAGCTTTCTTT. Protein: CASSLAPETPNGAFF.